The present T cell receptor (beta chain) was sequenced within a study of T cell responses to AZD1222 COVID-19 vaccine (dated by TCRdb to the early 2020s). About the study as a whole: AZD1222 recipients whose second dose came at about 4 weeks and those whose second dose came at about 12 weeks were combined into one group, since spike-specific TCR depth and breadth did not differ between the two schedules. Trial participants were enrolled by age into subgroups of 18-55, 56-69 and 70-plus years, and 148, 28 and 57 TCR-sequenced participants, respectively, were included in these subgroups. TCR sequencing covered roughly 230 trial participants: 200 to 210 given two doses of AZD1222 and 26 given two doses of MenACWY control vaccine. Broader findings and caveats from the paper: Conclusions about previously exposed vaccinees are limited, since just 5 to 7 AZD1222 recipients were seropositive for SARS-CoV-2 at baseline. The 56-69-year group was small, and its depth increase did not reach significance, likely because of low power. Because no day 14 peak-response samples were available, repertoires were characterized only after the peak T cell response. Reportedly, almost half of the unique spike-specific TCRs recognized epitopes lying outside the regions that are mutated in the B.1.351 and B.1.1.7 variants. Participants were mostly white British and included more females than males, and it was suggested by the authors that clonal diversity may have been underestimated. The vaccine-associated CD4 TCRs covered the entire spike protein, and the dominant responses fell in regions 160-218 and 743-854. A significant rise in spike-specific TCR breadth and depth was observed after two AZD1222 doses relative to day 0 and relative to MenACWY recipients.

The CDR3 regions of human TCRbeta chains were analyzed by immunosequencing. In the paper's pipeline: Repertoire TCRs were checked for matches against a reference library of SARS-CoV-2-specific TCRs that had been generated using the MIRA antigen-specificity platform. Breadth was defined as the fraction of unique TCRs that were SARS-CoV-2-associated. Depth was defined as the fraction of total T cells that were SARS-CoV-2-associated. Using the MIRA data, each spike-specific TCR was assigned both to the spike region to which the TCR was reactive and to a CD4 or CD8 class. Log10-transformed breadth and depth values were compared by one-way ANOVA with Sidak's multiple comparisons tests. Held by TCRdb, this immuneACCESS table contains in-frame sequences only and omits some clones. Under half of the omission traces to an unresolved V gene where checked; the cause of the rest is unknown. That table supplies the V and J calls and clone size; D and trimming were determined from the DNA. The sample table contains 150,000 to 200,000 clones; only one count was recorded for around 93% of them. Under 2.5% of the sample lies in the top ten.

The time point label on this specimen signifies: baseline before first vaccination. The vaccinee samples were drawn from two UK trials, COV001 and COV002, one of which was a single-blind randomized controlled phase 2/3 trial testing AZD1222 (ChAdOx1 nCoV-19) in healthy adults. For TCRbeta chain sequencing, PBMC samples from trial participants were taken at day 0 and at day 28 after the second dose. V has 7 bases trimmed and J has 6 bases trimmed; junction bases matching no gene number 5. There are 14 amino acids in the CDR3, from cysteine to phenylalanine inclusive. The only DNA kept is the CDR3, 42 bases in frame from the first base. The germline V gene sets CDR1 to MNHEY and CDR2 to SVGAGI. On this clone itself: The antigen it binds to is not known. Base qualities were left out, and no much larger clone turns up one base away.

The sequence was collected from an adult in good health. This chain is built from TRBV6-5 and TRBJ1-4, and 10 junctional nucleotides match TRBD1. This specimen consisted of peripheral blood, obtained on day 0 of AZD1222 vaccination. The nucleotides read TGTGCCAGCAACGCCGGGACAGGGGATGAAAAACTGTTTTTT. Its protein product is CASNAGTGDEKLFF.